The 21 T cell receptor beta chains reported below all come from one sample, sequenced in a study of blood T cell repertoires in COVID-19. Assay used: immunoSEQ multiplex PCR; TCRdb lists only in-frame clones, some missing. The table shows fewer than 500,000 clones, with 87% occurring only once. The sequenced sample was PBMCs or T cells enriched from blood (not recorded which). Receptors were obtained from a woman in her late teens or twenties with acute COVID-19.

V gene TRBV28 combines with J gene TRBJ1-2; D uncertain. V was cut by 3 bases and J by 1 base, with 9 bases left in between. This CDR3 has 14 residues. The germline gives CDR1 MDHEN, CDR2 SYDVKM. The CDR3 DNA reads TGTGCCAGCAGTTTCAGTACCATTAACTATGGCTACACCTTC. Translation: CASSFSTINYGYTF.

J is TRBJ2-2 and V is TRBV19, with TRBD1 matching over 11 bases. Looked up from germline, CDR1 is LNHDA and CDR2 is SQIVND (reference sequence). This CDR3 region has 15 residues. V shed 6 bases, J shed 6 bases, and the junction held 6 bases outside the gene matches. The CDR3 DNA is TGTGCCAGTAGCTCCGGGACAGGGGGTTCCGGGGAGCTGTTTTTT. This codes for CASSSGTGGSGELFF.

The CDR3 sequence is CASSSQSSRGRDSPLHF. The CDR3 nucleotides are TGTGCCAGCAGCTCGCAATCATCACGAGGGCGGGATTCACCCCTCCACTTT. The genes are TRBV7-8 and TRBJ1-6; D is ambiguous. Trimming shortened V by 4 bases and J by 8 bases, and 21 bases separated the two germline ends. The CDR3 spans 17 residues. The germline CDR1 and CDR2 sequences are SGHVS and FQNEAQ.

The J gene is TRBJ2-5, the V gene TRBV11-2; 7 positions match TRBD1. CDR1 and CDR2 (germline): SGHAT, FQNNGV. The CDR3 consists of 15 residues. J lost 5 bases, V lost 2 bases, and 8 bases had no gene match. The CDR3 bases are TGTGCCAGCAGCTTACGCGGACAGGCCGTGGAGACCCAGTACTTC. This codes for CASSLRGQAVETQYF.

The CDR3: CSRRGHYEQYF. The CDR3, as DNA: TGCAGTCGCAGGGGTCACTACGAGCAGTACTTC. The genes are TRBV20-1 and TRBJ2-7; D might be TRBD1 (6 bases). V shed 8 bases and J shed 3 bases, with 11 bases lying between them. Per germline, CDR1 DFQATT and CDR2 SNEGSKA (reference sequence). CDR3 length: 11 amino acids.

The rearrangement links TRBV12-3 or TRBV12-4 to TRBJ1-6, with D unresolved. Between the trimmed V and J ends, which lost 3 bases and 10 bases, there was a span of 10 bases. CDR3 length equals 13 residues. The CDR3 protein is CASSFRVDSPLHF. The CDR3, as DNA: TGTGCCAGCAGTTTTCGGGTCGACTCACCCCTCCACTTT.

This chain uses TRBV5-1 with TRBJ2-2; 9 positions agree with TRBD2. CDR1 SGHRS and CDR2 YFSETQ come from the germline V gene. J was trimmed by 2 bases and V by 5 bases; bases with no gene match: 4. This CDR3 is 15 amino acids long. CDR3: CASRRTSDNTGELFF. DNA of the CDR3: TGCGCCAGCAGGCGGACTAGCGATAACACCGGGGAGCTGTTTTTT.

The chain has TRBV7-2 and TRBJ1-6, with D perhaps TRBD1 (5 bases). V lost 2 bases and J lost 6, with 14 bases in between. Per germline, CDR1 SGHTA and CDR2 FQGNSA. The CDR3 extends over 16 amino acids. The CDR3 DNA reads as TGTGCCAGCAGCTTAAAGGGCACAGGTCTTAATTCACCCCTCCACTTT. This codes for CASSLKGTGLNSPLHF. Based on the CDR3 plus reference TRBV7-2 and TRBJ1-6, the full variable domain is GAGVSQSPSNKVTEKGKDVELRCDPISGHTALYWYRQSLGQGLEFLIYFQGNSAPDKSGLPSDRFSAERTGGSVSTLTIQRTQQEDSAVYLCASSLKGTGLNSPLHFGNGTRLTVT.

The CDR3 region has the DNA TGTGCCAGCAGCTTCATGACAGGCCCCCAGGGCTATGGCTACACCTTC. Its translation is CASSFMTGPQGYGYTF. V gene TRBV7-2 combines with J gene TRBJ1-2; tentative D call: TRBD1 (6 bases). Germline values: CDR1 SGHTA, CDR2 FQGNSA. V was cut by 3 bases and J by 4 bases, with 18 bases left in between. The CDR3 consists of 16 residues. Full variable domain (remainder filled in from reference TRBV7-2 and TRBJ1-2): GAGVSQSPSNKVTEKGKDVELRCDPISGHTALYWYRQSLGQGLEFLIYFQGNSAPDKSGLPSDRFSAERTGGSVSTLTIQRTQQEDSAVYLCASSFMTGPQGYGYTFGSGTRLTVV.

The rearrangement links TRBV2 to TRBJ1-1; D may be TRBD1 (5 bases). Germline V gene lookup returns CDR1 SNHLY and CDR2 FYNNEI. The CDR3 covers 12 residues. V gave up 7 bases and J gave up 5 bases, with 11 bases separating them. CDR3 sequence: CASNRGLTEAFF. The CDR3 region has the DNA TGTGCCAGCAATCGGGGGTTGACTGAAGCTTTCTTT.

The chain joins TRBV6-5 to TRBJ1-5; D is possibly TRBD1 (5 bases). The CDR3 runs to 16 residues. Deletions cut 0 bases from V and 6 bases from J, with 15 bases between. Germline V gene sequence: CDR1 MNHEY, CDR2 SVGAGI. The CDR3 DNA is TGTGCCAGCAGTTACTCGACTCAGGGTATCGGTCAGCCCCAGCATTTT. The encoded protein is CASSYSTQGIGQPQHF.

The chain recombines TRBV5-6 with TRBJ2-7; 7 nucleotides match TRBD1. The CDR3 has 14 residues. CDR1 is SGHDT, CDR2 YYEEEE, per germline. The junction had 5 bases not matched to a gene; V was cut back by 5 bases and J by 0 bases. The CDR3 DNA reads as TGTGCCAGCAGAAGACAGGGTACCTCCTACGAGCAGTACTTC. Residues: CASRRQGTSYEQYF.

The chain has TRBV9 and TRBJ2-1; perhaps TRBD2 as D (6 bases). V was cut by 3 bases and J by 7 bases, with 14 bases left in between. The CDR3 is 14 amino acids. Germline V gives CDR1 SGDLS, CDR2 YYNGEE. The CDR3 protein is CASSASGDWNEQFF. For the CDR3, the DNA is TGTGCCAGCAGCGCTAGTGGGGACTGGAATGAGCAGTTCTTC.

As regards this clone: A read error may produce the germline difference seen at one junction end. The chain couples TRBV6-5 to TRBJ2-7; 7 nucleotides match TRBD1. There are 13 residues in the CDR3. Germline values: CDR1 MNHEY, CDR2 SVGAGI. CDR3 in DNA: TGTGCCAGCACTTACAGGGGCTGGTACGAGCAGTACTTC. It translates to CASTYRGWYEQYF.

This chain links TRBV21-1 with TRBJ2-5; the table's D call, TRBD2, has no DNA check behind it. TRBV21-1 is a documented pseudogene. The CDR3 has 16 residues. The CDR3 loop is CASSPRYTPFGETQYF. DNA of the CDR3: TGTGCCAGCAGCCCTAGGTACACCCCCTTTGGGGAGACCCAGTACTTC.

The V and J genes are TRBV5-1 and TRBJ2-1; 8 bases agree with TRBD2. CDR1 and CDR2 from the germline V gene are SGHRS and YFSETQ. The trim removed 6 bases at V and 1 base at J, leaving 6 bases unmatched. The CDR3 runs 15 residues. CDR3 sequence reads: CASTLTSGSYNEQFF. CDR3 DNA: TGCGCCAGCACCCTAACTAGCGGATCCTACAATGAGCAGTTCTTC.

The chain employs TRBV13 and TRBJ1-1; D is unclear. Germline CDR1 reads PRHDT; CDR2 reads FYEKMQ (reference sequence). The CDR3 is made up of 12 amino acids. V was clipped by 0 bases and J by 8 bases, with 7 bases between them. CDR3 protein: CASSLGPGEAFF. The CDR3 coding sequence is TGTGCCAGCAGCTTAGGTCCGGGGGAAGCTTTCTTT. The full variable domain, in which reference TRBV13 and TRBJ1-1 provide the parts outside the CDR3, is AAGVIQSPRHLIKEKRETATLKCYPIPRHDTVYWYQQGPGQDPQFLISFYEKMQSDKGSIPDRFSAQQFSDYHSELNMSSLELGDSALYFCASSLGPGEAFFGQGTRLTVV.

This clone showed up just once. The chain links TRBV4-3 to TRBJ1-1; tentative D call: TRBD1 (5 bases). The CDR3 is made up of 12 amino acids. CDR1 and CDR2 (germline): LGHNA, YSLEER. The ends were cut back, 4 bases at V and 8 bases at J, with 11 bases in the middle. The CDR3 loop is CASSPPGGEAFF. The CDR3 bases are TGCGCCAGCAGCCCCCCGGGGGGAGAAGCTTTCTTT.

The CDR3 sequence: CASSLLRDRGRRNEKLFF. The DNA for the CDR3 is TGTGCCAGCAGCTTACTTCGGGACAGGGGGCGCCGAAATGAAAAACTGTTTTTT. The rearrangement links TRBV11-2 to TRBJ1-4, with 12 bases fitting TRBD1. The germline V gene encodes CDR1 SGHAT and CDR2 FQNNGV. J was trimmed by 5 bases and V by 2 bases; bases with no gene match: 9. The CDR3 consists of 18 residues.

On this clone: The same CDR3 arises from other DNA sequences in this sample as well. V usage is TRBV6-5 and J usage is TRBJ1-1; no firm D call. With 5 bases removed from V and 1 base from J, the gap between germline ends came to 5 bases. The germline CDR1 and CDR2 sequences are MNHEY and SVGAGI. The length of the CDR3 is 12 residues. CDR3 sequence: CASSLRNTEAFF. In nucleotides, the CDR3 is TGTGCCAGCAGTCTGAGGAACACTGAAGCTTTCTTT.

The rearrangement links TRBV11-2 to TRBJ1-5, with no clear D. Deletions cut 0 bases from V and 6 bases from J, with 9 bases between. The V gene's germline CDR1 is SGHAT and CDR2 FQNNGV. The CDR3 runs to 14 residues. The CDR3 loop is CASSLEGGPQPQHF. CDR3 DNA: TGTGCCAGCAGCTTAGAAGGAGGGCCTCAGCCCCAGCATTTT.